Shown below are 14 T cell receptor beta chains from a single sample sequenced in a study of T cells in localized non-small cell lung cancer. The table came from immunoSEQ multiplex PCR; TCRdb's copy has only in-frame clones and leaves some out. The table includes 10,000 to 15,000 clones, roughly 80% detected once. The sample consisted of peripheral blood, taken before any cancer treatment. The receptors derive from a male donor at least 60 years old with stage I squamous cell lung carcinoma.

This chain connects TRBV7-9 to TRBJ2-7, with 7 nucleotides matching TRBD1. The CDR3 runs to 13 residues. The junction had 11 bases not matched to a gene; V was cut back by 5 bases and J by 10 bases. CDR1 is SEHNR and CDR2 is FQNEAQ in the germline V gene (reference sequence). The CDR3, as DNA: TGTGCCAGCAGCAAGGGGGCCCTCTCCTCCCAGTACTTC. Translation gives CASSKGALSSQYF.

This clone has a handful of counts. Here the CDR3 DNA reads TGTGCCAGCAGCTCCATTCACGGACTAGCGATAGATACGCAGTATTTT. Translated: CASSSIHGLAIDTQYF. The chain employs TRBV5-6 and TRBJ2-3; the match to TRBD2 covers 9 bases. CDR3 size: 16 residues. Unmatched junction bases numbered 10, after V lost 3 bases and J lost 5 bases. The germline CDR1 and CDR2 sequences are SGHDT and YYEEEE.

This chain connects TRBV27 to TRBJ2-5; a possible D gene is TRBD2 (6 bases). V was clipped by 0 bases and J by 4 bases, with 18 bases between them. The germline V gene has CDR1 MNHEY and CDR2 SMNVEV (reference sequence). The CDR3 runs 17 residues. This CDR3 reads CASSLSLFGGAGETQYF. DNA of the CDR3: TGTGCCAGCAGTTTATCCCTATTTGGGGGAGCGGGAGAGACCCAGTACTTC.

This clone has only a few counts. The rearrangement uses TRBV19 and TRBJ2-5, with D hard to call. Germline CDR1 reads LNHDA; CDR2 reads SQIVND (reference sequence). CDR3 size: 13 residues. Trimming stripped 3 bases from V and 5 bases from J, with 10 bases between. The CDR3 sequence is CASSIKFWETQYF. CDR3 coding DNA: TGTGCCAGTAGTATCAAATTCTGGGAGACCCAGTACTTC.

The V call is TRBV4-1, the J call TRBJ2-5, with D tentatively TRBD2 (7 bases). Trimming pared 3 bases from V and 1 base from J, leaving 24 bases between. The V gene's germline CDR1 is MGHRA and CDR2 YSYEKL. The CDR3 contains 19 residues. The CDR3 loop reads CASSHLLPRQGGGQETQYF. The DNA for the CDR3 is TGCGCCAGCAGCCACCTCCTCCCCCGGCAGGGAGGGGGCCAAGAGACCCAGTACTTC.

The chain recombines TRBV9 with TRBJ2-5, with D uncertain. Germline loops: CDR1 SGDLS, CDR2 YYNGEE. V was pared by 3 bases and J by 5 bases, with 14 bases between. CDR3 length: 14 amino acids. CDR3 nucleotides: TGTGCCAGCAGCGCCGACCTTCGCCTGGAGACCCAGTACTTC. This sequence encodes CASSADLRLETQYF.

This clone was picked up a small number of times. The chain employs TRBV7-9 and TRBJ1-1, with D uncertain. The CDR3 sequence is 14 residues long. The germline V and J ends were trimmed by 1 base and 4 bases, with 10 bases remaining between them. Germline CDR1 and CDR2: SEHNR and FQNEAQ (reference sequence). In DNA form, the CDR3 reads TGTGCCAGCAGCTTAGGAGGAGGGCTCACTGAAGCTTTCTTT. It specifies CASSLGGGLTEAFF.

The chain links TRBV4-1 to TRBJ2-1, with 16 bases that match TRBD2. The CDR3 has 15 amino acids. The J segment lost 10 bases and the V segment lost 7 bases, leaving 7 bases of the junction unmatched. CDR1 is MGHRA and CDR2 is YSYEKL in the germline V gene. CDR3 protein: CASTLGLAGGREQFF. In DNA form, the CDR3 reads TGCGCCAGCACCCTGGGACTAGCGGGAGGGCGGGAGCAGTTCTTC.

V usage is TRBV2 and J usage is TRBJ1-5; D gene unclear. The CDR3 loop spans 18 amino acids. The V gene's germline CDR1 is SNHLY and CDR2 FYNNEI. V shed 4 bases and J shed 2 bases, with 21 bases lying between them. The CDR3 sequence: CASSASSFRGSGNQPQHF. The CDR3 DNA reads as TGTGCCAGCAGTGCCTCTTCATTTAGAGGATCCGGCAATCAGCCCCAGCATTTT.

This chain uses TRBV18 with TRBJ2-7; TRBD2 is a possible D gene (5 bases). Between the trimmed V and J ends, which lost 6 bases and 0 bases, there was a span of 12 bases. The CDR3 spans 14 residues. The V gene's germline CDR1 is KGHSH and CDR2 LQKENI. CDR3 region: CASSLGLGSYEQYF. CDR3 DNA sequence: TGTGCCAGCTCTCTCGGACTGGGCTCCTACGAGCAGTACTTC.

V usage is TRBV11-2 and J usage is TRBJ1-1; D gene unclear. Germline V gene lookup returns CDR1 SGHAT and CDR2 FQNNGV. The CDR3 extends over 13 amino acids. Trimming left V 4 bases short and J 9 bases short, with 15 bases between. The CDR3 spells CASSSSEIGKAFF. DNA for the CDR3: TGTGCCAGCAGCTCCAGCGAAATTGGGAAAGCTTTCTTT.

The genes are TRBV7-6 and TRBJ2-1, with D maybe TRBD2 (6 bases). The CDR3 runs to 16 residues. The V end was cut by 4 bases, the J end by 7 bases, with 20 bases between. Germline values: CDR1 SGHVS, CDR2 FNYEAQ. This chain's CDR3 is CASSSERSGLENEQFF. The CDR3, as DNA: TGTGCCAGCAGCTCTGAGCGTAGCGGCCTTGAGAATGAGCAGTTCTTC. Based on the CDR3 plus reference TRBV7-6 and TRBJ2-1, the full variable domain is GAGVSQSPRYKVTKRGQDVALRCDPISGHVSLYWYRQALGQGPEFLTYFNYEAQQDKSGLPNDRFSAERPEGSISTLTIQRTEQRDSAMYRCASSSERSGLENEQFFGPGTRLTVL.

This rearrangement joins TRBV6-1 to TRBJ2-7, with D unresolved. The V gene's germline CDR1 is MNHNS and CDR2 SASEGT. The V end lost 4 bases, the J end lost 6 bases, and 10 bases lay between the germline ends. The CDR3 runs to 12 residues. In nucleotides, the CDR3 is TGTGCCAGCAGTGCGACATCCATCGAGCAGTACTTC. Encoded protein: CASSATSIEQYF.

This chain's CDR3 is CASSLGLAGATDTQYF. The CDR3 nucleotides are TGTGCCAGCAGCTTAGGGCTAGCGGGAGCTACAGATACGCAGTATTTT. The chain is built from TRBV7-9 and TRBJ2-3, with 10 bases fitting TRBD2. In germline, CDR1 is SEHNR, CDR2 FQNEAQ (reference sequence). V lost 1 base and J lost 3; bases outside the gene matches: 4. The CDR3 is made up of 16 amino acids.